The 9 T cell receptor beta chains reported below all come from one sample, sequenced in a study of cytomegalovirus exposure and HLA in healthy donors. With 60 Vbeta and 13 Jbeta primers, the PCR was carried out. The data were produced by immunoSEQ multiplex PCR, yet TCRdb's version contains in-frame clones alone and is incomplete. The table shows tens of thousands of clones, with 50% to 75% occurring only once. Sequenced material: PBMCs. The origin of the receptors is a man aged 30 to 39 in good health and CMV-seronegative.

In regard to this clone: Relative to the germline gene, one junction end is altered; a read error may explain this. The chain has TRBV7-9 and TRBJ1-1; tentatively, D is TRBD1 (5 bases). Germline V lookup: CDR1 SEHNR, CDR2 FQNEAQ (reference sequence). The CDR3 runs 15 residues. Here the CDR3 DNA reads TGTTCCAGCAGCTTAGCCCTATCAGGGAAGGCTGAAGCTTTCTTT. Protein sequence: CSSSLALSGKAEAFF.

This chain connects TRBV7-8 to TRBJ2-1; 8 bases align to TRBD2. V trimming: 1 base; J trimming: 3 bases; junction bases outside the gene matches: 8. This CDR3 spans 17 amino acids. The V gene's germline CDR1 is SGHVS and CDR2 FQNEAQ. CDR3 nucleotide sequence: TGTGCCAGCAGCTTAGTGGGGGCGGGAGGATTCTACAATGAGCAGTTCTTC. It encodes CASSLVGAGGFYNEQFF.

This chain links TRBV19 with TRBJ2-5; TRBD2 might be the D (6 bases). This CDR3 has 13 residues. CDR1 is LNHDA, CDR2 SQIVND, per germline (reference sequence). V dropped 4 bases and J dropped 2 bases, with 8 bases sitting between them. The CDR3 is CASSREAQETQYF. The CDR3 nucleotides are TGTGCCAGTAGTAGGGAGGCGCAAGAGACCCAGTACTTC.

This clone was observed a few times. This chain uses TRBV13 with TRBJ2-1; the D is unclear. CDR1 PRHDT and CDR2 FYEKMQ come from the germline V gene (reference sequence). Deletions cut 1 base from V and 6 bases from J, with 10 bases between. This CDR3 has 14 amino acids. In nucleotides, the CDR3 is TGTGCCAGCAGCTTAGATCAGTGGAGCAATGAGCAGTTCTTC. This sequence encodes CASSLDQWSNEQFF.

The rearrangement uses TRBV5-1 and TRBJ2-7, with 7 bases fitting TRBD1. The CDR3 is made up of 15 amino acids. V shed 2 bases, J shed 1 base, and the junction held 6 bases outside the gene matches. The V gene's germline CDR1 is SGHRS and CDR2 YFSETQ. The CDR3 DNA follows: TGCGCCAGCAGCTTACAGGAGACAGGGTCCTACGAGCAGTACTTC. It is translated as CASSLQETGSYEQYF.

CDR3 in amino acids: CASSPGATSGGAGETQYF. CDR3 nucleotide sequence: TGTGCCAGCAGTCCAGGCGCGACTAGCGGGGGGGCCGGGGAGACCCAGTACTTC. The chain joins TRBV27 to TRBJ2-5; 14 bases align to TRBD2. The germline V gene has CDR1 MNHEY and CDR2 SMNVEV (reference sequence). The CDR3 consists of 18 residues. The junction had 13 bases not matched to a gene; V was cut back by 5 bases and J by 5 bases.

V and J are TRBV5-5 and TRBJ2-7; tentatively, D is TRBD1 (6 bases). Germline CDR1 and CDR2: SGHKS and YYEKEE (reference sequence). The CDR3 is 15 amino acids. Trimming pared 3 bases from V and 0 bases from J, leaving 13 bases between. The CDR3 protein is CASSSGATSSYEQYF. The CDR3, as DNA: TGTGCCAGCAGCTCAGGGGCAACGAGCTCCTACGAGCAGTACTTC. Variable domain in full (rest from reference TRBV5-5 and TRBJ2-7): DAGVTQSPTHLIKTRGQQVTLRCSPISGHKSVSWYQQVLGQGPQFIFQYYEKEERGRGNFPDRFSARQFPNYSSELNVNALLLGDSALYLCASSSGATSSYEQYFGPGTRLTVT.

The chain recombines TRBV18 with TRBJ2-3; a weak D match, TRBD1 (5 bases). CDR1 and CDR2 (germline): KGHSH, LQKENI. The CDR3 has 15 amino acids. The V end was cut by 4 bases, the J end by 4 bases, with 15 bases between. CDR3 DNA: TGTGCCAGCTCACTGCATCAGGGTTGGGCAGATACGCAGTATTTT. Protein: CASSLHQGWADTQYF.

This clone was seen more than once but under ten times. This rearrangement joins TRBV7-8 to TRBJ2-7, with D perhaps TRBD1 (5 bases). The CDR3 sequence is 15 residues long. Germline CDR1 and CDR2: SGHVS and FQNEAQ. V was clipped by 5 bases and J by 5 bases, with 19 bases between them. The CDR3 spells CASSATDQFANEQYF. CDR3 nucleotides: TGTGCCAGCAGCGCGACAGACCAGTTTGCCAACGAGCAGTACTTC.